The source of this T cell receptor beta chain is a study of blood T cells in healthy people across ages. This clonotype came up a few times. The antigen remains undetermined. Study-wide results and limits: Total diversity from one million sequenced T cells was likely underestimated. Donors of long life had a larger count of naive CD4+ cells and greater diversity than aged donors.

V dropped 0 bases and J dropped 5 bases, with 12 bases sitting between them. Germline loops: CDR1 LGHNA, CDR2 YSLEER. This CDR3 has 15 residues. A minimum of 6.5 million PBMCs was isolated per sample. There were at least 5.5 micrograms of total RNA extracted from every sample. Combining a sample-barcoded 5' primer with a J-beta primer mix, a second PCR ran for roughly 6 to 11 cycles. TCRdb re-called the 5' RACE reads with MiXCR, one entry per CDR3 protein. This table holds about 1.8 million distinct CDR3 sequences, roughly 49% found once. The V and J genes are TRBV4-3 and TRBJ2-3; D is undetermined. The material sequenced was blood. The origin of this receptor is a woman in her thirties or forties in good health. CDR3 residues: CASSQDFAGKDTQYF. In DNA form, the CDR3 reads TGCGCCAGCAGCCAAGATTTCGCAGGAAAAGATACGCAGTATTTT.